The 11 T cell receptor beta chains in this list originate from one sample, sequenced in a study of blood T cell repertoires in COVID-19. Repertoires were generated with immunoSEQ multiplex PCR, while TCRdb's copy carries only in-frame clones and drops some. The sample holds about 53,000 clones, around 86% seen once. The sample comprised peripheral blood. The receptors come from a man at least 80 years old with acute or convalescent COVID-19.

V is TRBV6-5 and J is TRBJ1-1; D gene unclear. The V gene lost 7 bases and the J gene lost 3 bases, with 15 bases spanning the gap. The CDR3 totals 14 residues. The germline CDR1 and CDR2 sequences are MNHEY and SVGAGI. CDR3 protein: CASTAAAEYTEAFF. The CDR3 nucleotides read TGTGCCAGCACTGCTGCGGCGGAATACACTGAAGCTTTCTTT.

This chain connects TRBV9 to TRBJ1-1; D is unclear. V lost 0 bases, J lost 0 bases, and 6 bases lay in between. This CDR3 comprises 14 residues. In germline, CDR1 is SGDLS, CDR2 YYNGEE. CDR3 nucleotide sequence: TGTGCCAGCAGCGTAGATGCGTTGAACACTGAAGCTTTCTTT. It yields the protein CASSVDALNTEAFF.

The rearrangement joins TRBV4-1 to TRBJ1-5; D might be TRBD1 (6 bases). The germline CDR1 and CDR2 sequences are MGHRA and YSYEKL. The CDR3 runs to 16 residues. V lost 0 bases and J lost 9, with 18 bases in between. The CDR3 DNA sequence: TGCGCCAGCAGCCAAGATCTGCAGGTTCCCAGGGGGCCCCAGCATTTT. It is translated as CASSQDLQVPRGPQHF.

This clone was counted a single time. The chain is built from TRBV5-1 and TRBJ1-6, with 7 bases that match TRBD1. Per the germline V gene, CDR1 is SGHRS and CDR2 is YFSETQ. V lost 0 bases and J lost 7; bases outside the gene matches: 1. CDR3 length equals 14 residues. In DNA, the CDR3 is TGCGCCAGCAGCTTGGCACAGGGGAATTCACCCCTCCACTTT. Its translation is CASSLAQGNSPLHF.

Notes on this clone: Compared with germline, one end of the junction differs, possibly owing to a read error. CDR3 region: CASRGGGAFETQYF. In DNA form, the CDR3 reads TGTGCTAGCAGGGGCGGGGGGGCCTTCGAGACCCAGTACTTC. J is TRBJ2-5 and V is TRBV7-7, with 9 positions matching TRBD2. CDR1 is SSHAT, CDR2 FNYEAQ, per germline (reference sequence). The CDR3 loop spans 14 amino acids. Full variable domain (outside the CDR3, taken from reference TRBV7-7 and TRBJ2-5): GAGVSQSPRYKVTKRGQDVTLRCDPISSHATLYWYQQALGQGPEFLTYFNYEAQPDKSGLPSDRFSAERPEGSISTLTIQRTEQRDSAMYRCASRGGGAFETQYFGPGTRLLVL.

This chain connects TRBV7-8 to TRBJ1-1; D possibly corresponds to TRBD1 (6 bases). Per the germline V gene, CDR1 is SGHVS and CDR2 is FQNEAQ. This CDR3 has 12 amino acids. V was clipped by 6 bases and J by 7 bases, with 12 bases between them. The CDR3 loop reads CASSRGWGEAFF. The CDR3 DNA is TGTGCCAGCAGTAGGGGGTGGGGTGAAGCTTTCTTT.

V usage is TRBV19 and J usage is TRBJ1-1; D remains unclear. V lost 3 bases, J lost 4 bases, and 12 bases lay in between. Germline CDR1 LNHDA, CDR2 SQIVND (reference sequence). The CDR3 is 14 residues long. In DNA, the CDR3 is TGTGCCAGTAGTATCACCGGGTTGGGCACTGAAGCTTTCTTT. Translating gives CASSITGLGTEAFF.

V is TRBV6-5 and J is TRBJ2-5; 8 bases fit TRBD2. V dropped 6 bases and J dropped 2; count of bases not matched to a gene: 5. Germline loops: CDR1 MNHEY, CDR2 SVGAGI. The CDR3 runs 14 residues. For the CDR3, the DNA is TGTGCCAGCAGGATTTTAGCGGGGCAAGAGACCCAGTACTTC. Amino acids: CASRILAGQETQYF.

J is TRBJ1-1 and V is TRBV18; a weak D match, TRBD1 (5 bases). Between the trimmed V and J ends, which lost 7 bases and 1 base, there was a span of 13 bases. This CDR3 spans 14 amino acids. Germline-derived CDR1 and CDR2 are KGHSH and LQKENI. The CDR3 sequence: CASYDSPRNTEAFF. CDR3 coding DNA: TGTGCCAGCTATGACAGCCCCAGGAACACTGAAGCTTTCTTT. Filled out from reference TRBV18 and TRBJ1-1, the complete variable domain reads NAGVMQNPRHLVRRRGQEARLRCSPMKGHSHVYWYRQLPEEGLKFMVYLQKENIIDESGMPKERFSAEFPKEGPSILRIQQVVRGDSAAYFCASYDSPRNTEAFFGQGTRLTVV.

As DNA, the CDR3 is TGTGCCAGCAGCCAGGGACAGGGTTATGGCTACACCTTC. Its protein product is CASSQGQGYGYTF. V is TRBV7-6 and J is TRBJ1-2; TRBD1 matches at 9 bases. The CDR3 is 13 amino acids. Germline loops: CDR1 SGHVS, CDR2 FNYEAQ. Losses at the gene ends were 5 bases for V and 5 bases for J; bases not matched to a gene: 3.

The V call is TRBV6-5, the J call TRBJ1-1; TRBD1 matches 7 bases. With V trimmed by 7 bases and J by 5 bases, 7 bases remained unmatched. From germline, CDR1 is MNHEY and CDR2 SVGAGI. CDR3 length: 13 amino acids. The DNA for the CDR3 is TGTGCCAGCATTAGACCAGGGGGAACTGAAGCTTTCTTT. It yields the protein CASIRPGGTEAFF.